Below, 15 T cell receptor beta chains from the same sample are listed, as sequenced in a study of Graves' ophthalmopathy and Graves' hyperthyroidism. Transcripts of RNA were the source for amplifying TCR beta CDR3 regions. An initial RT-PCR round employing HTBI primers preceded a second-round multiplex PCR. From the multiplex PCR reads, TCRdb called clonotypes with MiXCR, one entry per CDR3 protein. Here the sample spans 650,000 to 800,000 distinct CDR3 sequences, just over 40% being singletons. Sample: peripheral blood. Receptors originate from an adult man with Graves' ophthalmopathy.

About this clonotype itself: A junction boundary mismatches the germline segment, possibly from a read error. This chain uses TRBV19 with TRBJ2-7; tentative D call: TRBD1 (6 bases). Looked up from germline, CDR1 is LNHDA and CDR2 is SQIVND (reference sequence). The CDR3 length is 15 residues. The CDR3 reads CASKPRDNRFYGQYF. In DNA form, the CDR3 reads TGTGCCAGTAAACCCCGGGACAACAGGTTCTACGGGCAGTACTTC.

There are a few counts of this clonotype. The chain recombines TRBV7-3 with TRBJ1-1; maybe TRBD1 (5 bases). The length of the CDR3 is 15 residues. Trimming removed 5 bases from V and 5 bases from J, with 18 bases in between. Looked up from germline, CDR1 is SGHTA and CDR2 is FQGTGA. CDR3 bases: TGTGCCAGCAGCCAAGCTTCAGGGTGGCGGACTGAAGCTTTCTTT. Translation: CASSQASGWRTEAFF. Supplemented by reference TRBV7-3 and TRBJ1-1, the full variable domain reads GAGVSQTPSNKVTEKGKYVELRCDPISGHTALYWYRQSLGQGPEFLIYFQGTGAADDSGLPNDRFFAVRPEGSVSTLKIQRTERGDSAVYLCASSQASGWRTEAFFGQGTRLTVV.

The chain couples TRBV10-3 to TRBJ2-5; D is ambiguous. Trimming stripped 3 bases from V and 5 bases from J, with 10 bases between. This CDR3 region has 13 residues. CDR1 and CDR2 from the germline V gene are ENHRY and SYGVKD. CDR3 nucleotide sequence: TGTGCCATCAGTGAAATGGGCGAGGAGACCCAGTACTTC. This codes for CAISEMGEETQYF.

The chain recombines TRBV12-3 or TRBV12-4 with TRBJ2-5; perhaps TRBD1 as D (6 bases). Trimming removed 4 bases from V and 4 bases from J, with 19 bases in between. The CDR3 length is 16 residues. The CDR3 is CASSSLGAPRRETQYF. The CDR3 DNA follows: TGTGCCAGCAGTTCCTTGGGGGCTCCCCGAAGAGAGACCCAGTACTTC.

This clonotype has a count of ten or more. V and J are TRBV15 and TRBJ2-2; D gene ambiguous. The CDR3 extends over 16 amino acids. V lost 0 bases and J lost 1, with 9 bases in between. Germline assignment: CDR1 LNHNV and CDR2 YYDKDF (reference sequence). The CDR3 reads CATSREAGLNTGELFF. In nucleotides, the CDR3 is TGTGCCACCAGCAGAGAGGCCGGTTTGAACACCGGGGAGCTGTTTTTT.

This clonotype appeared many times. This rearrangement joins TRBV5-8 to TRBJ1-5; TRBD1 matches at 12 bases. The J segment lost 7 bases and the V segment lost 1 base, leaving 9 bases of the junction unmatched. The germline V gene encodes CDR1 SGHTS and CDR2 YDEGEE. The CDR3 spans 17 residues. The CDR3 protein is CASSLSRDRGLRQPQHF. For the CDR3, the DNA is TGTGCCAGCAGCTTGTCACGGGACAGGGGGCTTAGACAGCCCCAGCATTTT.

V gene TRBV2 combines with J gene TRBJ2-7, with D unresolved. Germline V gene lookup returns CDR1 SNHLY and CDR2 FYNNEI. Trimming stripped 5 bases from V and 3 bases from J, with 14 bases between. The CDR3 totals 14 residues. The CDR3 is CASSQHGSGYEQYF. CDR3 nucleotide sequence: TGTGCCAGCAGTCAACATGGTTCCGGCTACGAGCAGTACTTC.

The chain uses TRBV7-2 and TRBJ1-2, with 12 bases lining up with TRBD1. This CDR3 is built from 19 residues. V was clipped by 5 bases and J by 6 bases; unmatched bases: 19. The germline V gene has CDR1 SGHTA and CDR2 FQGNSA. The CDR3 DNA reads TGTGCCAGCAGCCCGATTACCTCCGGGACAGGGGGCCCAATGGATGGCTACACCTTC. Protein sequence: CASSPITSGTGGPMDGYTF.

This chain links TRBV29-1 with TRBJ2-6, with D possibly matching TRBD1 (8 bases). This CDR3 spans 17 amino acids. The germline V gene has CDR1 SQVTM and CDR2 ANQGSEA. Deletions cut 3 bases from V and 1 base from J, with 16 bases between. CDR3 DNA: TGCAGCGTTGAGAAACAGGGGGGGCTTTCTGGGGCCAACGTCCTGACTTTC. Translating it yields CSVEKQGGLSGANVLTF.

J is TRBJ1-2 and V is TRBV7-2; D is perhaps TRBD1 (6 bases). Per the germline V gene, CDR1 is SGHTA and CDR2 is FQGNSA. Deletions cut 5 bases from V and 6 bases from J, with 19 bases between. CDR3 length: 15 amino acids. CDR3 bases: TGTGCCAGCAGCCAACACAGGGTTGTAGCCCATGGCTACACCTTC. Protein: CASSQHRVVAHGYTF.

This clonotype was observed at least ten times. This rearrangement joins TRBV12-3 or TRBV12-4 to TRBJ1-2, with D possibly being TRBD1 (5 bases). V gave up 5 bases and J gave up 7 bases, with 8 bases separating them. The CDR3 length is 11 residues. The CDR3 nucleotides are TGTGCCAGCAGTGGGACGGTTGGCTACACCTTC. It specifies CASSGTVGYTF.

In the case of this clonotype: The junction does not match germline at one end; this may be a read error. The DNA for the CDR3 is TGCACCAGCAGCCAAGGGGCAACGGGGTCTGGGGCCAACGTCCTGACTTTC. This codes for CTSSQGATGSGANVLTF. The gene calls are TRBV5-1 and TRBJ2-6; possibly TRBD1 or TRBD2 for D (5 bases each). This CDR3 has 17 residues. Germline CDR1 SGHRS, CDR2 YFSETQ.

This clonotype came up many times. V is TRBV10-3 and J is TRBJ1-2, with D possibly matching TRBD1 (5 bases). Germline V gene data show CDR1 as ENHRY and CDR2 as SYGVKD. The CDR3 loop spans 14 amino acids. V lost 5 bases to trimming and J lost 5 bases, with 15 bases between them. For the CDR3, the DNA is TGTGCCATCAGTTCCGGGACGGAGGGGTATGGCTACACCTTC. Its translation is CAISSGTEGYGYTF.

For the CDR3, the DNA is TGTGCCAGCAGCGTAGCTCCCCAGCGGGCGGAAGATACGCAGTATTTT. Amino acid sequence: CASSVAPQRAEDTQYF. The V gene is TRBV9, the J gene TRBJ2-3; maybe TRBD2 (6 bases). The V and J ends lost 0 bases and 5 bases respectively, with 16 bases between them. There are 16 residues in the CDR3. Germline-derived CDR1 and CDR2 are SGDLS and YYNGEE.

There are many counts of this clonotype. The V gene is TRBV7-3, the J gene TRBJ2-5; 7 bases are a match to TRBD1. Germline trimming cut 5 bases from V and 7 bases from J; bases unmatched to any gene: 7. CDR1 is SGHTA, CDR2 FQGTGA, per germline. This CDR3 is 13 amino acids long. CDR3 sequence reads: CASSPGQEGTQYF. DNA for the CDR3: TGTGCCAGCAGCCCCGGACAGGAAGGGACCCAGTACTTC.